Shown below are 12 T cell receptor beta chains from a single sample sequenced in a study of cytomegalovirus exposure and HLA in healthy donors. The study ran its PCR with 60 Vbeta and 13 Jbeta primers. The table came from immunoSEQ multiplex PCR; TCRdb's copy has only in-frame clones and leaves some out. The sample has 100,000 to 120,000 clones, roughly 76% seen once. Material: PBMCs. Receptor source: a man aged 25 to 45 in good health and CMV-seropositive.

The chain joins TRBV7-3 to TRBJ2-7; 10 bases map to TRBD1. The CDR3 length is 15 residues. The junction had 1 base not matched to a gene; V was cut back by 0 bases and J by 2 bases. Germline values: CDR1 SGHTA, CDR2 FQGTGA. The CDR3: CASSLTGQGAYEQYF. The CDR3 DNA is TGTGCCAGCAGCTTAACCGGACAGGGGGCCTACGAGCAGTACTTC.

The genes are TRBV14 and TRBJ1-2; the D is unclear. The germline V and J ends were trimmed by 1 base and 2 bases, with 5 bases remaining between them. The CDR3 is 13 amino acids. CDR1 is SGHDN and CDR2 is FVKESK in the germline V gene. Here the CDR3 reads CASSQGGNYGYTF. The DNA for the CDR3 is TGTGCCAGCAGCCAAGGAGGGAACTATGGCTACACCTTC.

The CDR3 loop is CASSLNTDKDNEQFF. CDR3 DNA sequence: TGCGCCAGCAGCTTGAATACAGACAAAGACAATGAGCAGTTCTTC. The chain joins TRBV5-1 to TRBJ2-1; D not certain. CDR1 and CDR2 (germline): SGHRS, YFSETQ. V lost 1 base and J lost 5, with 13 bases in between. This CDR3 region has 15 residues.

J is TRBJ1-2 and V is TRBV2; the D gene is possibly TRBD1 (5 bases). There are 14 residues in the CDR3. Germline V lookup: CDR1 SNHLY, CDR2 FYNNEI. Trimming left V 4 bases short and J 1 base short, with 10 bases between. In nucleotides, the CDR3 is TGTGCCAGCAGTGCTCCCAGGGATAACTATGGCTACACCTTC. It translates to CASSAPRDNYGYTF.

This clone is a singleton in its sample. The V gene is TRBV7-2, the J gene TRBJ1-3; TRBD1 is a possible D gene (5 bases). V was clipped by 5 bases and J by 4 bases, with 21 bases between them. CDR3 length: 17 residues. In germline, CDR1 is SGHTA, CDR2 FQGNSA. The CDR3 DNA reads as TGTGCCAGCAGCCGTCAAGGAGGGGCTCGTACGGGAAACACCATATATTTT. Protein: CASSRQGGARTGNTIYF.

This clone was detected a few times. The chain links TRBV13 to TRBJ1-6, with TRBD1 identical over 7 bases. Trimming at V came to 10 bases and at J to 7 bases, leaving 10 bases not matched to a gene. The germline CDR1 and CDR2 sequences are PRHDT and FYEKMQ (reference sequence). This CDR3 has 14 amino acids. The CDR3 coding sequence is TGTGCCACCCTGAGGGGGCCGGGAAATTCACCCCTCCACTTT. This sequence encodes CATLRGPGNSPLHF.

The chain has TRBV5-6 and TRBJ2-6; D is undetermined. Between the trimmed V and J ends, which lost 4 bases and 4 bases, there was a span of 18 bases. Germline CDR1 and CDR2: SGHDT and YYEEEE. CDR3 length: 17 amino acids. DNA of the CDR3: TGTGCCAGCAGCCTTGGTGAGGCCCTCTCGGGGGCCAACGTCCTGACTTTC. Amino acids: CASSLGEALSGANVLTF. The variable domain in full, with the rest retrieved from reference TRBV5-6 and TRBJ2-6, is DAGVTQSPTHLIKTRGQQVTLRCSPKSGHDTVSWYQQALGQGPQFIFQYYEEEERQRGNFPDRFSGHQFPNYSSELNVNALLLGDSALYLCASSLGEALSGANVLTFGAGSRLTVL.

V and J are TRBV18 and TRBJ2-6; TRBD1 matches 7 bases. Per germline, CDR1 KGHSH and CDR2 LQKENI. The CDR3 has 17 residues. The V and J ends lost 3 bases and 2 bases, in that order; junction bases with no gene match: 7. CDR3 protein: CASSPSTGAPGANVLTF. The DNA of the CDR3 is TGTGCCAGCTCACCTTCTACAGGGGCCCCTGGGGCCAACGTCCTGACTTTC.

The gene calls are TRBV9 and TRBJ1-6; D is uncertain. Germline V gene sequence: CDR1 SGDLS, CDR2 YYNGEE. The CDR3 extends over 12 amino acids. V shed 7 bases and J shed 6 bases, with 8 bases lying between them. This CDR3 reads CASSGVNSPLHF. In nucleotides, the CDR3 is TGTGCCAGCTCCGGGGTTAATTCACCCCTCCACTTT. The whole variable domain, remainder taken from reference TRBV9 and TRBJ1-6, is DSGVTQTPKHLITATGQRVTLRCSPRSGDLSVYWYQQSLDQGLQFLIQYYNGEERAKGNILERFSAQQFPDLHSELNLSSLELGDSALYFCASSGVNSPLHFGNGTRLTVT.

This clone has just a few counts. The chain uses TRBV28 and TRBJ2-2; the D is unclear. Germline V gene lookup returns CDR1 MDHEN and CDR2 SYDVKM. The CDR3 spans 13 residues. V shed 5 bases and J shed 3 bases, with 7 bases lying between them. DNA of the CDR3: TGTGCCAGCAGTCCGCCGGACACCGGGGAGCTGTTTTTT. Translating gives CASSPPDTGELFF.

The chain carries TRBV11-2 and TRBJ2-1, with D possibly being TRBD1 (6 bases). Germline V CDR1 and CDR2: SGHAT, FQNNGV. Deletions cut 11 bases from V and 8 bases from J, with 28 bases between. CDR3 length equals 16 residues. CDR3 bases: TGTGCCGACACCCTCCCCGGACAGTTCGGTTCATATGAGCAGTTCTTC. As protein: CADTLPGQFGSYEQFF.

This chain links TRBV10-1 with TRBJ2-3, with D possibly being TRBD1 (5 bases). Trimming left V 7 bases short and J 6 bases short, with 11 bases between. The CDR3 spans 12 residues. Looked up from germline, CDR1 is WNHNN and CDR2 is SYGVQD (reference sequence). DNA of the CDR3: TGCGCCAGCACTCTTAGGGGTGATACGCAGTATTTT. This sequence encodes CASTLRGDTQYF.